This TCR beta chain was captured by sequencing in a study of shared clonotypes between healthy human individuals. On this clone: Other DNA sequences of this sample code for an identical CDR3.

The germline CDR1 and CDR2 sequences are SGDLS and YYNGEE. The length of the CDR3 is 13 residues. Trimming stripped 3 bases from V and 5 bases from J, with 11 bases between. Terminally differentiated effector memory CD45RA+ cells were excluded from the naive CD8 cells, which were CD45RO-negative and positively selected for CCR7. Profiled with immunoSEQ multiplex PCR; TCRdb holds only in-frame clones, not every one. The sample contains about 2.2 million clones, about 93% of which appear only once. Material: naive CD8+ T cells from PBMCs. The chain employs TRBV9 and TRBJ1-2; D is possibly TRBD1 (5 bases). This TCR was recovered from a man younger than 35 in good health. Some clones in this sample may be carry-over from other donors' samples. This chain's CDR3 is CASSAGTAYGYTF. The CDR3 DNA sequence: TGTGCCAGCAGCGCCGGGACCGCGTATGGCTACACCTTC.